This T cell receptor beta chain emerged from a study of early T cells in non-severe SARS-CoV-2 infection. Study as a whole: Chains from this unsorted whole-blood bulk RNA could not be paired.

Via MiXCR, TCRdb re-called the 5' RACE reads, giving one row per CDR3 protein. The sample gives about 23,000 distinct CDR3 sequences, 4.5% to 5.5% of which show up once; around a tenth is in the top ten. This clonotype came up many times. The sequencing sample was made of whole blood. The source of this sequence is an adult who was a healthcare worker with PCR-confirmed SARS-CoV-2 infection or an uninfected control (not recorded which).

The CDR3 is CASSQSGLNAEAFF. The CDR3 nucleotides are TGTGCCAGCAGCCAATCGGGACTTAACGCTGAAGCTTTCTTT. This chain uses TRBV16 with TRBJ1-1; D possibly corresponds to TRBD1 (5 bases). Germline V gives CDR1 KGHSY, CDR2 FQNENV. The CDR3 is 14 amino acids. V was cut by 0 bases and J by 6 bases, with 11 bases left in between.